This T cell receptor (beta chain) stems from a study of regulatory T cells in long-lasting Graves disease. In building TCR beta libraries, iRepertoire HTBI primers were used together with Arm-PCR of CDR3 regions. From the multiplex PCR reads, TCRdb called clonotypes with MiXCR, one entry per CDR3 protein. The repertoire has 200,000 to 250,000 distinct CDR3 sequences, roughly 19% of them found once; the top ten carry about an eighth. As for time point: newly diagnosed GD, antithyroid drugs for less than 3 months. RNA from PBMCs was the source of the TCR library. There are a few counts of this clonotype. The same data also contributed to another study, on T cells in Graves' hyperthyroidism and ophthalmopathy.

The TCR was taken from a woman in her 30s with Graves disease. Sequencing was performed on peripheral blood mononuclear cells (PBMCs), taken at new diagnosis, from a patient treated with antithyroid drugs.

CDR3 nucleotide sequence: TGTGCCAGTAGTTGGACTAGGGGGGCTAATGAGCAGTTCTTC. Translated: CASSWTRGANEQFF. This chain links TRBV19 with TRBJ2-1; possibly TRBD2 for D (7 bases). Trimming took 5 bases from V and 7 from J, leaving 15 bases between them. Per germline, CDR1 LNHDA and CDR2 SQIVND (reference sequence). This CDR3 has 14 amino acids.